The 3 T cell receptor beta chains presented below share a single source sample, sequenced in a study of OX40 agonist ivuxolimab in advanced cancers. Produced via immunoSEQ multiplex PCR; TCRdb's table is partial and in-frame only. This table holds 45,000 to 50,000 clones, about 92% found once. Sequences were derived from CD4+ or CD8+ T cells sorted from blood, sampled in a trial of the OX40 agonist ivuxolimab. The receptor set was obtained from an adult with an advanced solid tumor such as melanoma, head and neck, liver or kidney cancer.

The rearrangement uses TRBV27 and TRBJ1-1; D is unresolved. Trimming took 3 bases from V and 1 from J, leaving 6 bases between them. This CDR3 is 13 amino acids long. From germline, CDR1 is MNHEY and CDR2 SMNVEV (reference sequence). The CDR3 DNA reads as TGTGCCAGCAGTTTCAGCCCGAACACTGAAGCTTTCTTT. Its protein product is CASSFSPNTEAFF.

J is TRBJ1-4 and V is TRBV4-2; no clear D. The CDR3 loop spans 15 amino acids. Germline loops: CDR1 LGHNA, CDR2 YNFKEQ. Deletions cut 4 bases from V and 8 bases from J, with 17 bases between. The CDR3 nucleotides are TGTGCCAGCAGCCCCCCCATGGCCCCTAGGGAAAAACTGTTTTTT. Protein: CASSPPMAPREKLFF.

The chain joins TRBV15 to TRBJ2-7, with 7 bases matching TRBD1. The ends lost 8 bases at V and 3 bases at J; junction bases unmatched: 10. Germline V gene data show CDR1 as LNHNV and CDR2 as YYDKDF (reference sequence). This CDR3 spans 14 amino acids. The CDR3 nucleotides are TGTGCCACCGCTACGATCGACAGGGTCTACGAGCAGTACTTC. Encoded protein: CATATIDRVYEQYF.